This T cell receptor beta chain was sequenced during a study of T cell changes during pregnancy in multiple sclerosis. This CDR3 is 13 amino acids long. Germline lookup yields CDR1 LNHDA and CDR2 SQIVND (reference sequence). Trimming removed 5 bases at V and 13 bases at J, with 17 bases between. Repertoires were generated with immunoSEQ multiplex PCR, while TCRdb's copy carries only in-frame clones and drops some. The sample contains under 70,000 clones, roughly 89% of which appear only once. In its sample, this clone was seen a few times. The specimen was CD4+ T cells from peripheral blood mononuclear cells, collected after pregnancy. The TCR was taken from a female donor in good health, enrolled as a control in a pregnancy study. The chain recombines TRBV19 with TRBJ1-4, with D perhaps matching TRBD1 (6 bases). The CDR3 nucleotides read TGTGCCAGTAGTTCCCAACAGGGATTCGGACTGTTTTTT. Encoded protein: CASSSQQGFGLFF. The full variable domain, its missing parts supplied by reference TRBV19 and TRBJ1-4, is DGGITQSPKYLFRKEGQNVTLSCEQNLNHDAMYWYRQDPGQGLRLIYYSQIVNDFQKGDIAEGYSVSREKKESFPLTVTSAQKNPTAFYLCASSSQQGFGLFFGSGTQLSVL.